The table lists the clone carrying this TCR beta chain with a few counts. Its target is not known. The junction and the germline gene differ at one end; a read error may be behind it. This specimen belongs to a study of T cell repertoires in cytomegalovirus infection. The CDR3 covers 16 residues. Germline CDR1 reads MGHRA; CDR2 reads YSYEKL. TCRdb re-analysed the reads in MiXCR, keeping a single row per CDR3 protein. The sample consists of around 310,000 distinct CDR3 sequences, almost 30% of them appearing once. Study-level results: HLA-C-restricted, CMV-specific TCR beta clonotypes were dominant ex vivo.

The sample was cultured PBMCs, taken from culture after CMV antigen stimulation. The sequence was collected from a human donor in good health (CMV status not recorded). Some clones in this sample may be carry-over from other donors' samples. V is TRBV4-1 and J is TRBJ2-3, with D possibly TRBD2 on 6 matching bases. Here the CDR3 reads CASSQVGGTSTDTQYF. The CDR3 coding sequence is TGTGCCAGCAGCCAAGTTGGGGGGACTAGCACAGATACGCAGTATTTT.